These 21 T cell receptor beta chains were sequenced from one sample in a study of blood T cell repertoires in COVID-19. Profiling relied on immunoSEQ multiplex PCR, and the TCRdb table lists in-frame clones only, not all of them. The sample has fewer than 65,000 clones, 90% to 95% seen once; the top ten hold 3.5% to 5%. Input material: peripheral blood. These receptor sequences come from a man aged 45 to 65 with acute or convalescent COVID-19.

J is TRBJ1-2 and V is TRBV5-6; 8 nucleotides agree with TRBD1. Germline V CDR1 and CDR2: SGHDT, YYEEEE. V lost 5 bases and J lost 5; bases outside the gene matches: 5. This CDR3 is built from 13 residues. CDR3 amino acids: CASRPTGAYGYTF. In nucleotides, the CDR3 is TGTGCCAGCAGACCGACAGGGGCATATGGCTACACCTTC.

This chain connects TRBV11-2 to TRBJ2-5; D may be TRBD1 (6 bases). Germline V gives CDR1 SGHAT, CDR2 FQNNGV. This CDR3 has 15 residues. V gave up 3 bases and J gave up 4 bases, with 15 bases separating them. As DNA, the CDR3 is TGTGCCAGCAGCTTTGGGGATGGCAGGGGAGAGACCCAGTACTTC. It codes for CASSFGDGRGETQYF. Supplemented by reference TRBV11-2 and TRBJ2-5, the full variable domain reads EAGVAQSPRYKIIEKRQSVAFWCNPISGHATLYWYQQILGQGPKLLIQFQNNGVVDDSQLPKDRFSAERLKGVDSTLKIQPAKLEDSAVYLCASSFGDGRGETQYFGPGTRLLVL.

The chain uses TRBV27 and TRBJ2-6; D is unresolved. Germline lookup yields CDR1 MNHEY and CDR2 SMNVEV (reference sequence). The CDR3 sequence is 14 residues long. V was pared by 4 bases and J by 2 bases, with 6 bases between. CDR3 loop: CASSSSPGANVLTF. In DNA, the CDR3 is TGTGCCAGCAGTTCTTCCCCTGGGGCCAACGTCCTGACTTTC.

This chain's CDR3 is CASSFQGTTYEQYF. CDR3 in DNA: TGCGCCAGCAGTTTCCAGGGGACTACATACGAGCAGTACTTC. The gene calls are TRBV5-1 and TRBJ2-7; TRBD2 is a possible D gene (7 bases). Germline CDR1 SGHRS, CDR2 YFSETQ. The CDR3 is 14 amino acids. The V end was cut by 5 bases, the J end by 4 bases, with 16 bases between. The full variable domain, its missing parts supplied by reference TRBV5-1 and TRBJ2-7, is KAGVTQTPRYLIKTRGQQVTLSCSPISGHRSVSWYQQTPGQGLQFLFEYFSETQRNKGNFPGRFSGRQFSNSRSEMNVSTLELGDSALYLCASSFQGTTYEQYFGPGTRLTVT.

The V and J genes are TRBV28 and TRBJ2-3, with D possibly TRBD2 on 5 matching bases. Germline V lookup: CDR1 MDHEN, CDR2 SYDVKM. The V end lost 2 bases, the J end lost 5 bases, and 14 bases lay between the germline ends. This CDR3 region has 15 residues. In DNA, the CDR3 is TGTGCCAGCAGTTTAGGCGGGTCGGAAGGAGATACGCAGTATTTT. This sequence encodes CASSLGGSEGDTQYF.

This clone is a singleton in its sample. This chain connects TRBV19 to TRBJ2-1, with unresolved D. Germline CDR1 is LNHDA and CDR2 is SQIVND (reference sequence). This CDR3 region has 12 residues. Trimming stripped 4 bases from V and 7 bases from J, with 8 bases between. The CDR3 loop reads CASSNKRNEQFF. The CDR3 nucleotides are TGTGCCAGTAGTAACAAGCGAAATGAGCAGTTCTTC. Using reference TRBV19 and TRBJ2-1 for the parts outside the CDR3, the full variable domain is DGGITQSPKYLFRKEGQNVTLSCEQNLNHDAMYWYRQDPGQGLRLIYYSQIVNDFQKGDIAEGYSVSREKKESFPLTVTSAQKNPTAFYLCASSNKRNEQFFGPGTRLTVL.

The chain couples TRBV5-1 to TRBJ2-5; TRBD2 agrees at 12 bases. With V trimmed by 3 bases and J by 2 bases, 5 bases remained unmatched. This CDR3 has 16 amino acids. Germline CDR1 and CDR2: SGHRS and YFSETQ. CDR3 sequence reads: CASSSATSGGQETQYF. CDR3 nucleotides: TGCGCCAGCAGCTCGGCAACTAGCGGGGGGCAAGAGACCCAGTACTTC.

This clone was picked up one time. The genes are TRBV28 and TRBJ2-7; 7 nucleotides match TRBD2. The CDR3 is 15 residues long. The J segment lost 3 bases and the V segment lost 6 bases, leaving 11 bases of the junction unmatched. Germline loops: CDR1 MDHEN, CDR2 SYDVKM. The CDR3 nucleotides are TGTGCCAGCAGCCAAAGCGGGAACTCCTACTACGAGCAGTACTTC. Its translation: CASSQSGNSYYEQYF. The whole variable domain, filled in from reference TRBV28 and TRBJ2-7, reads DVKVTQSSRYLVKRTGEKVFLECVQDMDHENMFWYRQDPGLGLRLIYFSYDVKMKEKGDIPEGYSVSREKKERFSLILESASTNQTSMYLCASSQSGNSYYEQYFGPGTRLTVT.

The rearrangement joins TRBV5-1 to TRBJ2-1; D is undetermined. This CDR3 region has 14 residues. Germline V lookup: CDR1 SGHRS, CDR2 YFSETQ. V was cut by 0 bases and J by 6 bases, with 10 bases left in between. CDR3 DNA: TGCGCCAGCAGCTTGGACAAGACTCTCAATGAGCAGTTCTTC. Its translation: CASSLDKTLNEQFF. The full variable domain, with the rest looked up from reference TRBV5-1 and TRBJ2-1, is KAGVTQTPRYLIKTRGQQVTLSCSPISGHRSVSWYQQTPGQGLQFLFEYFSETQRNKGNFPGRFSGRQFSNSRSEMNVSTLELGDSALYLCASSLDKTLNEQFFGPGTRLTVL.

This chain joins TRBV24-1 and TRBJ2-1, with TRBD2 matching 7 bases. This CDR3 region has 20 residues. V was pared by 4 bases and J by 8 bases, with 25 bases of the junction left unmatched. CDR1 is KGHDR, CDR2 SFDVKD, per germline. The CDR3 loop reads CATSDPNKLPLREFEDEQFF. The CDR3 bases are TGTGCCACCAGTGACCCAAACAAACTTCCCTTGCGGGAGTTTGAGGATGAGCAGTTCTTC.

V usage is TRBV30 and J usage is TRBJ2-7; a possible D gene is TRBD2 (7 bases). The CDR3 runs 11 residues. CDR1 is GTSNPN, CDR2 SVGIG, per germline (reference sequence). V dropped 8 bases and J dropped 2 bases, with 10 bases sitting between them. CDR3 residues: CAGEGAYEQYF. CDR3 nucleotide sequence: TGTGCCGGGGAGGGGGCCTACGAGCAGTACTTC.

CDR3 nucleotides: TGCGCCAGCAGCCAAGATGCGGGACAGGATAACTATGGCTACACCTTC. The encoded protein is CASSQDAGQDNYGYTF. The chain employs TRBV4-3 and TRBJ1-2; TRBD1 matches at 8 bases. V lost 0 bases to trimming and J lost 1 base; unmatched junction nucleotides: 4. There are 16 residues in the CDR3. CDR1 is LGHNA and CDR2 is YSLEER in the germline V gene.

The chain combines TRBV6-1 with TRBJ1-2; no definite D call. Trimming pared 1 base from V and 3 bases from J, leaving 6 bases between. In germline, CDR1 is MNHNS, CDR2 SASEGT. This CDR3 is 13 amino acids long. The CDR3 coding sequence is TGTGCCAGCAGTGAAGATATCTACTATGGCTACACCTTC. Its protein product is CASSEDIYYGYTF.

The chain links TRBV7-9 to TRBJ1-3; D call uncertain. There are 14 residues in the CDR3. The germline V gene has CDR1 SEHNR and CDR2 FQNEAQ (reference sequence). Trimming removed 1 base from V and 2 bases from J, with 6 bases in between. The DNA of the CDR3 is TGTGCCAGCAGCTTAGGTTTCGCTGGAAACACCATATATTTT. Amino acids: CASSLGFAGNTIYF. Full variable domain (rest looked up from reference TRBV7-9 and TRBJ1-3): DTGVSQNPRHKITKRGQNVTFRCDPISEHNRLYWYRQTLGQGPEFLTYFQNEAQLEKSRLLSDRFSAERPKGSFSTLEIQRTEQGDSAMYLCASSLGFAGNTIYFGEGSWLTVV.

The chain recombines TRBV25-1 with TRBJ2-1; D is unresolved. Germline values: CDR1 MGHDK, CDR2 SYGVNS. V was clipped by 5 bases and J by 9 bases, with 11 bases between them. CDR3 size: 12 residues. DNA for the CDR3: TGTGCCAGCAGTCTATTGCCTACTGAGCAGTTCTTC. This translates into CASSLLPTEQFF.

This clone has a single count. The genes are TRBV19 and TRBJ1-5, with a possible D match to TRBD1 (6 bases). Per the germline V gene, CDR1 is LNHDA and CDR2 is SQIVND (reference sequence). This CDR3 is built from 15 residues. The V gene lost 4 bases and the J gene lost 4 bases, with 14 bases spanning the gap. The CDR3 DNA follows: TGTGCCAGTAGTAGCACCGGGACACCAAATCAGCCCCAGCATTTT. Its protein product is CASSSTGTPNQPQHF.

CDR3 sequence: CASSLEGLNQPQHF. DNA of the CDR3: TGCGCCAGCAGCTTGGAGGGGCTCAATCAGCCCCAGCATTTT. The rearrangement links TRBV5-1 to TRBJ1-5; weak D call: TRBD1 (5 bases). The germline V and J ends were trimmed by 0 bases and 3 bases, with 7 bases remaining between them. The CDR3 covers 14 residues. Germline V gene sequence: CDR1 SGHRS, CDR2 YFSETQ.

The chain recombines TRBV7-9 with TRBJ1-6, with 7 bases aligning to TRBD1. The V gene end was trimmed by 5 bases and the J gene end by 14 bases; junction bases not matched to a gene: 9. In germline, CDR1 is SEHNR, CDR2 FQNEAQ (reference sequence). This CDR3 spans 13 amino acids. The CDR3 nucleotides are TGTGCCAGCAGCACTAGACAGGGTTGGACCCTCCACTTT. Residues: CASSTRQGWTLHF.

The chain uses TRBV10-3 and TRBJ1-4, with D possibly being TRBD1 (6 bases). Germline-derived CDR1 and CDR2 are ENHRY and SYGVKD. This CDR3 comprises 12 residues. V lost 2 bases, J lost 13 bases, and 11 bases lay in between. This chain's CDR3 is CAISEKQGRLFF. The CDR3 nucleotides read TGTGCCATCAGTGAGAAACAGGGACGACTGTTTTTT.

This clone was seen only a few times. The genes are TRBV2 and TRBJ1-2; D is ambiguous. Trimming cost V 5 bases and J 1 base, with 11 bases left between them. Germline-derived CDR1 and CDR2 are SNHLY and FYNNEI. The CDR3 is 14 residues long. The CDR3 reads CASSSSPVNYGYTF. The CDR3 nucleotides read TGTGCCAGCAGTTCCTCGCCAGTTAACTATGGCTACACCTTC.

The chain joins TRBV14 to TRBJ2-7; 7 bases align to TRBD2. The CDR3 has 16 amino acids. Germline assignment: CDR1 SGHDN and CDR2 FVKESK. With 0 bases clipped from V and 4 bases from J, the junction kept 9 bases outside the gene matches. The CDR3 protein is CASSQDFGGGPYEQYF. The CDR3 DNA is TGTGCCAGCAGCCAAGATTTTGGGGGAGGGCCGTACGAGCAGTACTTC.